These 13 T cell receptor beta chains came from one sample sequenced in a study of beta chain features in type 1 diabetes. Investigators reverse transcribed all isolated RNA, so they sequenced expressed TCRB transcripts. Profiled with immunoSEQ multiplex PCR; TCRdb holds only in-frame clones, not every one. The table has 350,000 or so clones, about 20% seen once. Sequenced: naive CD4+ T cells from blood. Receptors originate from a woman aged 18-35 years in good health.

This clone was seen more than once but under ten times. The chain recombines TRBV7-3 with TRBJ2-7; no definite D call. V lost 1 base to trimming and J lost 9 bases, with 13 bases between them. CDR3 size: 13 residues. Germline lookup yields CDR1 SGHTA and CDR2 FQGTGA. CDR3 coding DNA: TGTGCCAGCAGCTTAAATAGGAGCCAGAGGCAGTACTTC. It specifies CASSLNRSQRQYF.

This clone was observed a handful of times. This chain uses TRBV5-1 with TRBJ2-7; perhaps TRBD2 as D (5 bases). The length of the CDR3 is 11 residues. Germline V gives CDR1 SGHRS, CDR2 YFSETQ. With 5 bases removed from V and 6 bases from J, the gap between germline ends came to 9 bases. The DNA for the CDR3 is TGCGCCAGCAGGGGAGAAAGCGAGCAGTACTTC. This encodes CASRGESEQYF.

The V and J genes are TRBV6-5 and TRBJ1-2; weak D call: TRBD1 (6 bases). Germline V lookup: CDR1 MNHEY, CDR2 SVGAGI. V was shortened by 4 bases and J by 2 bases, with 11 bases between the two germline ends. This CDR3 comprises 14 residues. The CDR3 sequence is CASSSPGQNYGYTF. As DNA, the CDR3 is TGTGCCAGCAGTTCCCCGGGACAAAACTATGGCTACACCTTC.

This clone was observed a few times. The chain employs TRBV30 and TRBJ1-2; D is unclear. Germline V gene lookup returns CDR1 GTSNPN and CDR2 SVGIG (reference sequence). The CDR3 spans 15 residues. The V end was cut by 4 bases, the J end by 2 bases, with 17 bases between. The CDR3 sequence is CAWTSPQTGNYGYTF. CDR3 nucleotides: TGTGCCTGGACCTCCCCACAGACGGGAAACTATGGCTACACCTTC.

This clone was seen more than once but under ten times. This rearrangement joins TRBV30 to TRBJ1-1, with 9 bases identical to TRBD1. The CDR3 is 13 residues long. After removal of 5 bases from V and 4 bases from J, the junction contained 5 bases not matched to a gene. CDR1 and CDR2 from the germline V gene are GTSNPN and SVGIG (reference sequence). The CDR3 DNA is TGTGCCTGGGGGACAGGGCGGTTCACTGAAGCTTTCTTT. The encoded protein is CAWGTGRFTEAFF.

V usage is TRBV19 and J usage is TRBJ2-5, with a weak D call TRBD2 (6 bases). The CDR3 is made up of 14 amino acids. Per the germline V gene, CDR1 is LNHDA and CDR2 is SQIVND (reference sequence). V was cut by 6 bases and J by 5 bases, with 16 bases left in between. For the CDR3, the DNA is TGTGCCAGTAGCCTCGGGACTCTCAGGGAGACCCAGTACTTC. Translated, it gives CASSLGTLRETQYF.

This clone occurred a few times. The CDR3 sequence is CASSNREYTEAFF. In nucleotides, the CDR3 is TGCGCCAGCAGCAACCGGGAGTACACTGAAGCTTTCTTT. The chain couples TRBV5-1 to TRBJ1-1; unclear D gene. This CDR3 comprises 13 residues. CDR1 is SGHRS and CDR2 is YFSETQ in the germline V gene. V gave up 4 bases and J gave up 3 bases, with 10 bases separating them.

This clone was seen a few times. Other nucleotide sequences from this sample produce the same CDR3. This rearrangement joins TRBV9 to TRBJ1-5; 8 nucleotides match TRBD1. Unmatched junction bases numbered 2, after V lost 2 bases and J lost 4 bases. CDR1 SGDLS and CDR2 YYNGEE come from the germline V gene. The CDR3 has 14 amino acids. The CDR3 DNA reads TGTGCCAGCAGCGTCGGACAGGGAAATCAGCCCCAGCATTTT. It is translated as CASSVGQGNQPQHF.

The genes are TRBV6-5 and TRBJ2-7; 8 positions agree with TRBD1. The trim removed 0 bases at V and 2 bases at J, leaving 6 bases unmatched. Germline-derived CDR1 and CDR2 are MNHEY and SVGAGI. This CDR3 is built from 16 residues. The CDR3 DNA reads as TGTGCCAGCAGTTACTCTTCCGGGACAGGCACCTACGAGCAGTACTTC. This encodes CASSYSSGTGTYEQYF.

V and J are TRBV23-1 and TRBJ1-5, with D possibly TRBD1 on 6 matching bases. TRBV23-1 is an open reading frame, and its role is uncertain. The CDR3 length is 16 residues. The germline V and J ends were trimmed by 11 bases and 0 bases, with 20 bases remaining between them. The CDR3: CAPPDRRRSSNQPQHF. The CDR3 nucleotides are TGCGCCCCCCCAGACAGGAGAAGGAGTAGCAATCAGCCCCAGCATTTT.

V usage is TRBV4-1 and J usage is TRBJ2-4; D call uncertain. Germline V gene lookup returns CDR1 MGHRA and CDR2 YSYEKL. Trimming removed 0 bases at V and 0 bases at J, with 9 bases between. The CDR3 runs to 16 residues. DNA of the CDR3: TGCGCCAGCAGCCAAGATATACCACTAGCCAAAAACATTCAGTACTTC. Protein sequence: CASSQDIPLAKNIQYF.

This clone has more than one count but fewer than ten. The chain joins TRBV14 to TRBJ1-4, with D uncertain. With 1 base removed from V and 5 bases from J, the gap between germline ends came to 11 bases. There are 15 residues in the CDR3. Germline V gives CDR1 SGHDN, CDR2 FVKESK. The CDR3 bases are TGTGCCAGCAGCCAAGTTGGACGGAGGAATGAAAAACTGTTTTTT. This translates into CASSQVGRRNEKLFF.

This clone was counted a few times. The rearrangement uses TRBV30 and TRBJ2-2; TRBD2 matches at 7 bases. The CDR3 has 14 residues. V lost 3 bases to trimming and J lost 9 bases; unmatched junction nucleotides: 10. Germline CDR1 reads GTSNPN; CDR2 reads SVGIG (reference sequence). In DNA form, the CDR3 reads TGTGCCTGGAGCCGAGTGGCGGGAGCCTGGGAGCTGTTTTTT. This codes for CAWSRVAGAWELFF.